This TCR beta chain originates from a study of CD8+CD57+ T cells in acquired aplastic anemia. Genomic DNA, the template, was used for profiling of the TCR beta VDJ and CDR3. Via MiXCR, TCRdb re-called the reads, giving one row per CDR3 protein. The sample records over 150,000 distinct CDR3 sequences, around 60% being singletons. About this clonotype itself: One junction end disagrees with the germline gene, perhaps due to a read error.

CDR3 length equals 14 residues. Germline values: CDR1 SNHLY, CDR2 FYNNEI. Patients who underwent sequencing had shown CD8+CD57+ cell expansion by flow cytometry. This rearrangement joins TRBV2 to TRBJ1-5, with D unresolved. The sequence came from a human donor with aplastic anemia. The material sequenced was sorted CD4+, CD8+, or CD8+CD57+ T cells (not recorded which) from PBMCs. The CDR3 sequence: CASSLTHSDQPQHF. As DNA, the CDR3 is TGTGCCAGCAGTCTCACTCATAGCGATCAGCCCCAGCATTTT.